The clone carrying this TCR beta chain was detected many times. The study recruited people aged roughly 18 to 100 years across around 24 US areas. Assignment of participants to cohorts was predicated upon participant-reported clinical history. Study processing details: How many nucleated cells were present was estimated from reference gene primer amplification. TCRdb's table, derived via immunoSEQ multiplex PCR, lists solely in-frame clones and lacks some. Clone size and the V and J calls come from that table; the DNA yielded D and trimming. The profile shows roughly 420,000 clones, roughly 90% of them singletons. The germline CDR1 and CDR2 sequences are MDHEN and SYDVKM. The CDR3 sequence is 15 residues long. V was trimmed by 3 bases and J by 7 bases, leaving 16 bases between them. The sample comes from a study of blood T cell repertoires in COVID-19.

The sequence derives from a woman in her thirties with acute COVID-19. Sequenced input: PBMCs or T cells enriched from blood (not recorded which). The chain joins TRBV28 to TRBJ2-1, with D perhaps matching TRBD2 (6 bases). The CDR3: CASSLTRPPGNEQFF. Written as DNA, the CDR3 is TGTGCCAGCAGTTTGACTAGGCCACCGGGAAATGAGCAGTTCTTC.